Shown below are 9 T cell receptor beta chains from a single sample sequenced in a study of metastatic and nonmetastatic thyroid tumors. MiXCR reprocessed the PCR reads for TCRdb. The sample includes more than 10,000 clones, roughly an eighth of them seen just once. Thyroid surgery took place with no prior treatment in any patient. Sequences were obtained from blood. The receptors shown here come from a female donor with papillary thyroid cancer or a benign thyroid nodule (not recorded which). Some clones in this sample may be carry-over from other donors' samples.

In its sample, this clone was seen many times. The V call is TRBV20-1, the J call TRBJ2-7, with TRBD1 identical over 10 bases. The germline V gene has CDR1 DFQATT and CDR2 SNEGSKA (reference sequence). V lost 0 bases and J lost 1; bases outside the gene matches: 6. The CDR3 totals 16 residues. In DNA form, the CDR3 reads TGCAGTGCTAGAGATCCAGGACAGGGGGATTCCTACGAGCAGTACTTC. Translated, it gives CSARDPGQGDSYEQYF.

This clone appeared many times. The rearrangement links TRBV19 to TRBJ1-2; D remains unclear. Between the trimmed V and J ends, which lost 6 bases and 3 bases, there was a span of 14 bases. Germline V gene sequence: CDR1 LNHDA, CDR2 SQIVND (reference sequence). CDR3 length equals 14 residues. CDR3 amino acids: CASRKALNDYGYTF. CDR3 bases: TGTGCCAGTAGAAAGGCCCTTAATGACTATGGCTACACCTTC.

Comments on this clone: Possible read error: a much larger clone is one base away. The chain combines TRBV2 with TRBJ2-7; the D gene is possibly TRBD2 (5 bases). Germline loops: CDR1 SNHLY, CDR2 FYNNEI. The CDR3 is 17 residues long. Deletions cut 5 bases from V and 0 bases from J, with 20 bases between. CDR3: CASSRAEPAESSYEQYF. In nucleotides, the CDR3 is TGTGCCAGCAGTCGAGCTGAACCAGCGGAGTCCTCCTACGAGCAGTACTTC.

This clone was detected many times. This chain uses TRBV7-3 with TRBJ2-7; 9 bases match TRBD2. The germline gives CDR1 SGHTA, CDR2 FQGTGA. CDR3 size: 14 residues. V was clipped by 5 bases and J by 1 base; unmatched bases: 3. Here the CDR3 DNA reads TGTGCCAGCAGCCGCGCGGGGGGGTCCTACGAGCAGTACTTC. Its translation is CASSRAGGSYEQYF.

This clone has a count of ten or more. The chain recombines TRBV20-1 with TRBJ2-7, with D possibly matching TRBD1 (6 bases). Germline values: CDR1 DFQATT, CDR2 SNEGSKA (reference sequence). The CDR3 sequence is 15 residues long. Trimming cost V 0 bases and J 6 bases, with 18 bases left between them. The CDR3 nucleotides read TGCAGTGCTAGAGATGTCCAGGGGTATGAGGGCGAGCAGTACTTC. Protein product: CSARDVQGYEGEQYF.

The sample holds many counts of this clone. The rearrangement links TRBV12-3 or TRBV12-4 to TRBJ2-2, with a possible D match to TRBD1 (5 bases). The CDR3 has 13 amino acids. Trimming removed 9 bases at V and 2 bases at J, with 10 bases between. The CDR3 spells CASRTPNTGELFF. CDR3 coding DNA: TGTGCCAGTCGGACACCTAACACCGGGGAGCTGTTTTTT.

Ten or more counts support this clone. The chain recombines TRBV14 with TRBJ2-3, with 8 bases that match TRBD1. There are 15 residues in the CDR3. J gave up 3 bases and V 4 bases, and 6 bases lay outside the gene matches. Germline CDR1 is SGHDN and CDR2 is FVKESK. The CDR3 nucleotides are TGTGCCAGCAGCCGGACAGGGAAGTGGACAGATACGCAGTATTTT. Protein sequence: CASSRTGKWTDTQYF.

This clone was seen many times. V and J are TRBV7-2 and TRBJ2-5; a possible D gene is TRBD2 (6 bases). CDR1 is SGHTA, CDR2 FQGNSA, per germline. CDR3 length: 14 residues. V was clipped by 2 bases and J by 4 bases, with 11 bases between them. The CDR3 is CASSLSPGVETQYF. CDR3 nucleotides: TGTGCCAGCAGCTTATCTCCGGGGGTAGAGACCCAGTACTTC.

The chain joins TRBV2 to TRBJ2-1; 8 nucleotides align to TRBD2. TRBJ2-5 matches the DNA end more closely, so the J call is doubtful. The CDR3 is 15 amino acids. Germline V gene lookup returns CDR1 SNHLY and CDR2 FYNNEI. CDR3 bases: TGTGCCAGCAGTGTGACTAGCGTGAGACGGGAGACCCAGTACTTC. It encodes CASSVTSVRRETQYF.